This TCR beta chain was sequenced for a study of vaccination and CD4 T cells after COVID-19 (dated by TCRdb to between 2021 and 2024). Study-wide context: Convalescent patients had a positive SARS-CoV-2 result on nasal swab PCR, and of these patients, 8 or 9 had mild disease and one had severe disease. The convalescent cohort comprised six males and four females, including two Hispanic individuals, seven Caucasians, two Asians and one multiracial person. Two doses of either the Pfizer-BioNTech BNT162b2 vaccine (n=8) or the Moderna mRNA-1273 vaccine (n=2) were administered to participants. Post-COVID blood samples were collected from convalescent patients a median of approximately 100 days after diagnosis, with a range of about 30 to 180 days. Post-vaccine blood samples were obtained a median of about 72 days after the second vaccine dose, with a range of roughly 13 to 250 days. For stimulating the cultures, overlapping spike peptide pools were used, derived from SARS-CoV-2 as well as from the common cold coronaviruses HCoV-NL63, HCoV-OC43 and HCoV-229E. Control cultures used a CEFX viral epitope pool as positive control, an HIV-1 Nef peptide pool as negative control, or no peptide. The spike-specific CD4+ TCR repertoire was compared before and after mRNA vaccination in under 11 COVID-19 convalescent patients and a handful of infection-naive healthy vaccine recipients.

The treatment or condition label corresponds to: approximately 11-day PBMC culture with coronavirus spike peptide pools or control peptides (ViraFEST assay). The ViraFEST assay, used in the study, expanded antigen-specific T cells with peptide pools and then identified the expanded clonotypes through TCR sequencing. Positive SARS-CoV-2 PCR tests in the convalescent patients dated from March to December 2020, before Alpha, Beta and Delta variants emerged in the United States. About 2 million PBMCs per well were cultured in IMDM with roughly 5% human AB serum and approximately 10 IU/ml IL-2, plus 10 ug/ml peptide pools. Half of the culture medium was replaced with fresh IL-2-containing medium on days 3 and 7. CD4+ T cells were isolated after roughly 9 days of culture through negative selection using the EasySep CD4+ T cell isolation kit. PBMCs were separated from whole blood using Ficoll-Paque Plus gradient centrifugation and then either used fresh or cryopreserved at -140C. In general, triplicate wells were set up for every culture condition.

The paper's findings and limits, for the study overall: Relatively few convalescent patients were included in the study, and early timepoints after natural infection were not analyzed. Among the post-vaccine SARS-CoV-2-reactive clones in convalescent patients, a median roughly 85% showed up only after vaccination, which suggests vaccine-specific priming. In convalescent patients, nearly all vaccine-specific clones (304 of 307) were found to be mono-reactive for SARS-CoV-2 spike rather than cross-reactive with common cold coronaviruses. Although the median number of SARS-CoV-2-reactive clonotypes went up from around 20 after infection to 35 to 40 after vaccination, the increase was not significant.

V was cut back by 6 bases and J by 0 bases, leaving a gap of 12 bases between them. Counted from cysteine to phenylalanine, this CDR3 has 15 amino acids. Just the 45-base CDR3 DNA is kept, in frame starting at base 1. In the germline V gene, CDR1 corresponds to MNHNS and CDR2 to SASEGT. Library prep was done by PCR. DNA from cultured CD4+ T cells was subjected to TCR sequencing with the Oncomine TCR Beta short-read assay at the Johns Hopkins FTIC core. Genomic DNA was extracted from the cultured CD4+ T cells with the QIAamp micro DNA kit. Oncomine TCR Beta libraries made from cultured CD4+ T cells were pooled using unique dual indexes and sequenced on an Illumina iSeq 100. As for the authors' bioinformatics: Non-productive sequences were removed, and CDR3s not starting with C, not ending with F or W, or shorter than 7 amino acids were discarded. Antigen-specific clonotypes were identified using the MANAFEST web application through comparison of peptide-stimulated wells with reference and other culture wells. Positive clones required FDR below 0.05, an odds ratio above 5, and productive frequency above 0.1% in at least two of three replicate wells. Clonotypes that were significantly expanded in both SARS-CoV-2 spike wells and at least one common cold coronavirus spike condition were defined as cross-reactive. Using R version 3.6.1, CDR3 homology was evaluated through Levenshtein distances (stringdist) along with unrooted phylogenetic trees (ape). Using fastp at Q25 and MiXCR, TCRdb reprocessed the public reads and kept productive beta chains. Records with the same CDR3 protein are collapsed into one entry carrying the most frequent genes and DNA. The V and J calls were determined by TCRdb, not by the authors. This sample is represented by about 20,000 distinct CDR3 sequences; approximately 50% of them were singletons. The top ten hold approximately 10% of the sample.

A remark on this clonotype: The specificity of this receptor is unknown. Base-call qualities are not available, and no considerably larger clone is one nucleotide away.

The V and J genes are TRBV6-1 and TRBJ1-5; TRBD1 could be the D gene, as 5 bases match. Source material: CD4+ T cells from blood, cultured in vitro. This sequence originates from a human donor who had recovered from COVID-19. The nucleotide sequence reads TGTGCCAGCAGATCGGGACTGAATAGCAATCAGCCCCAGCATTTT. Translated, this is CASRSGLNSNQPQHF.